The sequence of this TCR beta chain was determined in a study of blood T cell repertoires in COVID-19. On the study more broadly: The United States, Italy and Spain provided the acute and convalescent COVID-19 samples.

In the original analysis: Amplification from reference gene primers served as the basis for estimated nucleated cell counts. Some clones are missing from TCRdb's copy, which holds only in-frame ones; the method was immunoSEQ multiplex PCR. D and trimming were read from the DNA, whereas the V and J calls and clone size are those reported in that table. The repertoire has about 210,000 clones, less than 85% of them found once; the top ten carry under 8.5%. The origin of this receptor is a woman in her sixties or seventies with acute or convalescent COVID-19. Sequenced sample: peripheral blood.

The DNA for the CDR3 is TGTGCCACCAGTGAAATGGGACAGGGATCAGATACGCAGTATTTT. This encodes CATSEMGQGSDTQYF. The chain combines TRBV24-1 with TRBJ2-3; 9 bases agree with TRBD1. The CDR3 covers 15 residues. Germline V lookup: CDR1 KGHDR, CDR2 SFDVKD. V dropped 4 bases and J dropped 4; count of bases not matched to a gene: 5.